The present T cell receptor (beta chain) was sequenced within a study of CD4 T cells in relation to SARS-CoV-2 and coronaviruses. Study summary: TCR beta CDR3s were sequenced after approximately 11-day antigen culture of PBMCs. Shared crossreactive spike epitopes were mapped to their HLA restriction. The negative reference was HIV-1 Nef peptide pool or peptide-free culture. Findings and caveats of the study: Pre-pandemic and post-infection samples never came from the same donor.

Here immunoSEQ multiplex PCR was the method, and the copy in TCRdb shows in-frame clones only, minus some. The table records some 16,000 clones, 65% to 85% of them present only once. Before the COVID-19 pandemic, during about 2010-2018, CD4+ T cells were taken from unexposed donors. The cells were cultured for around ten days before CD4+ T cells were isolated. Concerning this clone: No antigen is known for it.

Trimming took off 5 bases at V and 5 bases at J, with 9 bases between the two ends. The CDR3 contains 13 residues. Looked up from germline, CDR1 is SGHTA and CDR2 is FQGTGA. This rearrangement joins TRBV7-3 to TRBJ2-2; D is possibly TRBD1 or TRBD2 (5 bases each). The sequencing input was CD4+ T cells from PBMCs, cultured in vitro. The TCR sequence derives from a human donor in good health. The CDR3 nucleotides are TGTGCCAGCAGCCGGGACGAAACCGGGGAGCTGTTTTTT. As protein: CASSRDETGELFF. Complete variable domain (other parts from reference TRBV7-3 and TRBJ2-2): GAGVSQTPSNKVTEKGKYVELRCDPISGHTALYWYRQSLGQGPEFLIYFQGTGAADDSGLPNDRFFAVRPEGSVSTLKIQRTERGDSAVYLCASSRDETGELFFGEGSRLTVL.